Below, 15 T cell receptor beta chains from the same sample are listed, as sequenced in a study of CD4+ T cells in melanoma. Libraries were prepared by immunoSEQ multiplex PCR; TCRdb keeps only in-frame clonotypes and omits some of them. This sample has 7,500 to 10,000 clones, with around 79% found just once. The specimen was cells from a culture (not recorded whether cultured in vitro). These receptors all stem from a human donor with melanoma.

The chain links TRBV4-1 to TRBJ2-1; perhaps D is TRBD1 or TRBD2 (5 bases each). The CDR3 loop spans 14 amino acids. Germline CDR1 is MGHRA and CDR2 is YSYEKL. V gave up 4 bases and J gave up 12 bases, with 19 bases separating them. This CDR3 reads CASSPGPPSPPQFF. The CDR3 coding sequence is TGCGCCAGCAGCCCGGGACCGCCCTCTCCCCCGCAGTTCTTC.

J is TRBJ2-7 and V is TRBV2, with D possibly TRBD2 on 5 matching bases. Trimming pared 5 bases from V and 4 bases from J, leaving 15 bases between. Germline V CDR1 and CDR2: SNHLY, FYNNEI. CDR3 length equals 14 residues. The CDR3 loop reads CASSPGIPRYEQYF. The CDR3 coding sequence is TGTGCCAGCAGTCCCGGGATTCCTCGGTACGAGCAGTACTTC.

The chain combines TRBV6-1 with TRBJ2-7; D is possibly TRBD1 (5 bases). Trimming shortened V by 2 bases and J by 4 bases, and 15 bases separated the two germline ends. This CDR3 has 15 residues. CDR1 and CDR2 from the germline V gene are MNHNS and SASEGT. The CDR3 region is CASSEKQVYGYEQYF. The CDR3 DNA sequence: TGTGCCAGCAGTGAAAAACAGGTTTACGGGTACGAGCAGTACTTC.

This chain joins TRBV11-2 and TRBJ1-4; possibly TRBD1 for D (5 bases). Germline loops: CDR1 SGHAT, CDR2 FQNNGV. The V and J ends lost 5 bases and 6 bases respectively, with 13 bases between them. The CDR3 length is 14 residues. The CDR3 loop is CASSRDLSYEKLFF. The DNA of the CDR3 is TGTGCCAGCAGCCGGGACCTCTCCTATGAAAAACTGTTTTTT.

The CDR3 spells CASSYPADSANYGYTF. In nucleotides, the CDR3 is TGTGCCAGCAGTTACCCCGCGGATTCCGCTAACTATGGCTACACCTTC. The V call is TRBV6-6, the J call TRBJ1-2; no clear D. V was cut by 2 bases and J by 0 bases, with 13 bases left in between. The CDR3 is 16 residues long. Germline V CDR1 and CDR2: MNHNY, SVGAGI (reference sequence).

The CDR3 sequence: CATSEGHGNLHTNEQFF. As DNA, the CDR3 is TGTGCCACCAGTGAGGGGCATGGAAACCTACATACGAATGAGCAGTTCTTC. The rearrangement uses TRBV24-1 and TRBJ2-1, with TRBD1 as a possible D gene (5 bases). CDR1 and CDR2 (germline): KGHDR, SFDVKD. The CDR3 contains 17 residues. Trimming cost V 4 bases and J 7 bases, with 22 bases left between them.

CDR3 DNA: TGTGCCAGCTTAGGGACAGGGTCAACTCTGTACTTC. Protein: CASLGTGSTLYF. V gene TRBV2 combines with J gene TRBJ2-5, with 9 bases aligning to TRBD1. In germline, CDR1 is SNHLY, CDR2 FYNNEI. V shed 8 bases and J 13 bases; nucleotides not matched to a gene: 11. The CDR3 contains 12 residues.

The sample holds a few counts of this clone. This sequence joins TRBV15 and TRBJ2-7; 8 bases are a match to TRBD2. CDR1 LNHNV and CDR2 YYDKDF come from the germline V gene (reference sequence). The length of the CDR3 is 17 residues. V lost 5 bases, J lost 1 base, and 13 bases stayed unmatched. DNA of the CDR3: TGTGCCACCAGCCGCATACCGGGACTAGGCCTTTCCTACGAGCAGTACTTC. It codes for CATSRIPGLGLSYEQYF.

The genes are TRBV5-5 and TRBJ2-3; 7 bases align to TRBD1. V dropped 4 bases and J dropped 4; count of bases not matched to a gene: 9. CDR3 length equals 15 residues. CDR1 and CDR2 (germline): SGHKS, YYEKEE (reference sequence). This CDR3 reads CASSPTGSTPDTQYF. The CDR3 DNA sequence: TGTGCCAGCAGCCCGACAGGGAGTACCCCAGATACGCAGTATTTT.

CDR3 region: CASSTRDRVVSPLHF. The CDR3 nucleotides read TGTGCCAGCAGCACCCGGGACAGGGTAGTATCACCCCTCCACTTT. This chain uses TRBV11-2 with TRBJ1-6, with 9 bases lining up with TRBD1. J lost 10 bases, V lost 5 bases, and 9 bases had no gene match. This CDR3 region has 15 residues. Germline CDR1 is SGHAT and CDR2 is FQNNGV.

The chain combines TRBV7-3 with TRBJ2-1; 9 bases fit TRBD2. Germline V gene lookup returns CDR1 SGHTA and CDR2 FQGTGA. The CDR3 length is 16 residues. V shed 1 base, J shed 9 bases, and the junction held 10 bases outside the gene matches. CDR3 DNA sequence: TGTGCCAGCAGCTTAATGGCGGGGGGGCCGACCGGTGAGCAGTTCTTC. Translating it yields CASSLMAGGPTGEQFF.

The V and J genes are TRBV19 and TRBJ1-3; 10 positions match TRBD1. V trimming: 7 bases; J trimming: 4 bases; junction bases outside the gene matches: 7. Germline assignment: CDR1 LNHDA and CDR2 SQIVND (reference sequence). The CDR3 sequence is 15 residues long. The CDR3 nucleotides are TGTGCCAGTACCAAGGACAGGGGGAGCGGAAACACCATATATTTT. This sequence encodes CASTKDRGSGNTIYF.

The chain has TRBV19 and TRBJ1-1; 7 bases match TRBD1. With 7 bases clipped from V and 4 bases from J, the junction kept 15 bases outside the gene matches. Germline V lookup: CDR1 LNHDA, CDR2 SQIVND (reference sequence). The CDR3 contains 16 residues. This chain's CDR3 is CASTPLVTGLSTEAFF. The CDR3 DNA reads TGTGCCAGTACCCCCCTCGTGACAGGGCTCAGCACTGAAGCTTTCTTT. The variable domain in full, completed from reference TRBV19 and TRBJ1-1, reads DGGITQSPKYLFRKEGQNVTLSCEQNLNHDAMYWYRQDPGQGLRLIYYSQIVNDFQKGDIAEGYSVSREKKESFPLTVTSAQKNPTAFYLCASTPLVTGLSTEAFFGQGTRLTVV.

The gene calls are TRBV5-4 and TRBJ2-6; 7 bases match TRBD1. Trimming at V came to 4 bases and at J to 0 bases, leaving 13 bases not matched to a gene. The CDR3 spans 19 residues. Germline V gene data show CDR1 as SGHNT and CDR2 as YYREEE (reference sequence). CDR3 protein: CASSVRQGTFSSGANVLTF. The CDR3 DNA reads as TGTGCCAGCAGCGTGCGACAGGGTACCTTTAGCTCTGGGGCCAACGTCCTGACTTTC.

This clone is a singleton in its sample. The gene calls are TRBV27 and TRBJ2-7; 10 positions agree with TRBD1. The CDR3 consists of 15 residues. The V gene's germline CDR1 is MNHEY and CDR2 SMNVEV (reference sequence). The V segment lost 6 bases and the J segment 4 bases; nucleotides outside the gene matches: 9. The CDR3 sequence: CASRPRGTGEYEQYF. The CDR3 DNA follows: TGTGCCAGCAGACCTCGTGGGACAGGGGAGTACGAGCAGTACTTC.